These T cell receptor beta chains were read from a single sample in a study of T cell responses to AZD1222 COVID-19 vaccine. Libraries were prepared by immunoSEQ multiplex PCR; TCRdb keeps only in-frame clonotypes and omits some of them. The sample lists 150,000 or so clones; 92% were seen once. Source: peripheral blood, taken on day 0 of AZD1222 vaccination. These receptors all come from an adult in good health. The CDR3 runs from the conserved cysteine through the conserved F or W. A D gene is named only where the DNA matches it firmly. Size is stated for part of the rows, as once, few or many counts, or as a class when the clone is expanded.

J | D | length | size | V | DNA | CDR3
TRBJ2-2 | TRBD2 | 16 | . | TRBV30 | TGTGCCTGGCGGGCGGGAGGTGCGTTCAGGGCCGGGGAGCTGTTTTTT | CAWRAGGAFRAGELFF
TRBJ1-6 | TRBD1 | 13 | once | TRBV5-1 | TGCGCCAGCAGCTCCGACAGGGTATCACCCCTCCACTTT | CASSSDRVSPLHF
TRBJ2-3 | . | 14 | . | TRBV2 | TGTGCCAGCTTGCAGGGATCGGTCACAGATACGCAGTATTTT | CASLQGSVTDTQYF
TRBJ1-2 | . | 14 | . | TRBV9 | TGTGCCAGCAGCGTAGGTGGCGGAGACTATGGCTACACCTTC | CASSVGGGDYGYTF
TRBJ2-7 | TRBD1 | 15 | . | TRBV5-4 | TGTGCCAGCAGCATGCCCGGGACAGAACCCTACGAGCAGTACTTC | CASSMPGTEPYEQYF
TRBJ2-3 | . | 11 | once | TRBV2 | TGTGCCAGCAGGGATGGGTATACGCAGTATTTT | CASRDGYTQYF
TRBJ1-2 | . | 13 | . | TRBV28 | TGTGCCAGCAGTTTAGGTAGAGGCTATGGCTACACCTTC | CASSLGRGYGYTF
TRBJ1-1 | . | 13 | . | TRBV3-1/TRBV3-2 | TGTGCCAGCAGCCAAGATGAGGGGGGCAGGGGTTTCTTT | CASSQDEGGRGFF
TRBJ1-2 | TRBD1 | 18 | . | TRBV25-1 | TGTGCCAGCAGTGAAGTTGGCCCCCGGACAGGGGATAACTATGGCTACACCTTC | CASSEVGPRTGDNYGYTF
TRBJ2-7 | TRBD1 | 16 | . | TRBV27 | TGTGCCAGCAGTTTCTTCGCCGGGACAGGAGCATCTGAGCAGTACTTC | CASSFFAGTGASEQYF
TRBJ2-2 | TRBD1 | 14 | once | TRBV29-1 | TGCAGCGTTACAGGGGGCGCGTACACCGGGGAGCTGTTTTTT | CSVTGGAYTGELFF
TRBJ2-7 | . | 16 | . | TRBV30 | TGTGCCTGGAGTGTTCTCGGGACACTTATCACCTACGAGCAGTACTTC | CAWSVLGTLITYEQYF
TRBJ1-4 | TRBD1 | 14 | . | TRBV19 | TGTGCCAGTAGCCCGGGACAGGGGTACGAAAAACTGTTTTTT | CASSPGQGYEKLFF
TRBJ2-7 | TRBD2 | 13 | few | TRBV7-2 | TGTGCCAGCATGATCAGCGGGGGGAGTGAGCAGTACTTC | CASMISGGSEQYF
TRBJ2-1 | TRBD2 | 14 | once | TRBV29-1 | TGCAGCGTTGTGAAGCGGGAGTCCTACAATGAGCAGTTCTTC | CSVVKRESYNEQFF
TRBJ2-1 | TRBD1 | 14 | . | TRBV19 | TGTGCCAGTAGTAAATCGGGACAGGGACGTGAGCAGTTCTTC | CASSKSGQGREQFF
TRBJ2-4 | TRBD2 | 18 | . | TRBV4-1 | TGCGCCAGCAGCCACGGACTAGCCCGAGGGTTCACCAAAAACATTCAGTACTTC | CASSHGLARGFTKNIQYF
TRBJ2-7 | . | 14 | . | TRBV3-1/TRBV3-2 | TGTGCCAGCAGCCCGAACGTGGCAGGGGACGAGCAGTACTTC | CASSPNVAGDEQYF
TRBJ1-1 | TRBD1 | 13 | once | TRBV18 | TGTGCCAGCTCACCTGGGACAGTTGGTAAAGCTTTCTTT | CASSPGTVGKAFF
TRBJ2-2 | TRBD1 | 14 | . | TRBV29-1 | TGCAGCGTTAAACAGGGGTGGGAGACCGGGGAGCTGTTTTTT | CSVKQGWETGELFF
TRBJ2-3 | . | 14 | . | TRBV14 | TGTGCCAGCAGCCTGACAGTTAGCACAGATACGCAGTATTTT | CASSLTVSTDTQYF
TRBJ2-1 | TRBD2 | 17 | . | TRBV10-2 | TGCGCCAGCAGTGAGTCAGGGGCGGGAGGGCTTAACAATGAGCAGTTCTTC | CASSESGAGGLNNEQFF
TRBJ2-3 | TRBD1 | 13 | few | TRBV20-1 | TGCAGTGCTAGTCGACAGGGAGCAGATACGCAGTATTTT | CSASRQGADTQYF
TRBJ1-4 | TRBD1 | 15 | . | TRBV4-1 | TGCGCCAGCAGCCTAGGACAGGGTAATAATGAAAAACTGTTTTTT | CASSLGQGNNEKLFF